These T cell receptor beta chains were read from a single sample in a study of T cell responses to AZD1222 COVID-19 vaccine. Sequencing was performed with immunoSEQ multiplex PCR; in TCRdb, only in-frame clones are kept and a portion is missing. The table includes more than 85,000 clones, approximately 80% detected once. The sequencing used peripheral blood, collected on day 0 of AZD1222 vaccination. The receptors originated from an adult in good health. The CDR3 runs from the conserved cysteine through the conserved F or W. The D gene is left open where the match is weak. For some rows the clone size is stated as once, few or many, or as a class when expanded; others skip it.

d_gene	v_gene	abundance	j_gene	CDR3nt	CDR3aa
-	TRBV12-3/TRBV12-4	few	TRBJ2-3	TGTGCCAGCAGTTTTCTGGGGGGCGGGCAGTATTTT	CASSFLGGGQYF
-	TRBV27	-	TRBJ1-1	TGTGCCAGCAGTTTGCTCGGAGCATGGGGTGAAGCTTTCTTT	CASSLLGAWGEAFF
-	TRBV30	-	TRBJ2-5	TGTGCCTGGAGTGTACTCGGGAGCGAGACCCAGTACTTC	CAWSVLGSETQYF
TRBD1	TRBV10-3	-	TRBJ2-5	TGTGCCATCAGCCCCGGGACAGGGCAAGAGACCCAGTACTTC	CAISPGTGQETQYF
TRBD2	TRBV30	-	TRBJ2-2	TGTGCCTGGTGCAGCGGGGCGAACACCGGGGAGCTGTTTTTT	CAWCSGANTGELFF
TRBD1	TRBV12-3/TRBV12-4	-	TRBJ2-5	TGTGCCAGCAGCAGACAGGGGTGGGAGACCCAGTACTTC	CASSRQGWETQYF
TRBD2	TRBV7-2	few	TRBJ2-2	TGTGCCAGCAGCCCTAGCGGGAACAGCGGGGAGCTGTTTTTT	CASSPSGNSGELFF
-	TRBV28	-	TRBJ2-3	TGTGCCAGCAACTCTCCAGGGACCCCAGATACGCAGTATTTT	CASNSPGTPDTQYF
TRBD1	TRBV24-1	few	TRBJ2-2	TGTGCCACCAGTGATGGTGGACAGGGGAGCACCGGGGAGCTGTTTTTT	CATSDGGQGSTGELFF
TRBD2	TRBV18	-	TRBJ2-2	TGTGCCAGCGCGAGACTAGCGGGAGTACCACCGAACACCGGGGAGCTGTTTTTT	CASARLAGVPPNTGELFF